A selection of T cell receptor beta chains follows, all from one sample in a study of blood T cell repertoires in COVID-19. The protocol was immunoSEQ multiplex PCR, while the TCRdb copy is restricted to in-frame clones and leaves out a portion. The sample shows about 430,000 clones, roughly 88% of them seen only once. The sample was PBMCs or T cells enriched from blood (not recorded which). These receptors originate from a woman aged 30 to 39 with acute COVID-19. Each CDR3 is given with its conserved first and last residue. The D gene is left open where the match is weak. The size field is filled for only some rows; it gives once, few, many or a size class.

D | J | size | length | V | CDR3
TRBD2 | TRBJ2-6 | NA | 22 | TRBV9 | CASSVPPPVEAGVYSGANVLTF
TRBD1 | TRBJ2-7 | NA | 16 | TRBV24-1 | CATSDSGDRTTYEQYF
TRBD2 | TRBJ2-3 | NA | 14 | TRBV20-1 | CSASGSGGTDTQYF
TRBD1 | TRBJ1-1 | once | 14 | TRBV6-5 | CASSWTGFNTEAFF
NA | TRBJ2-2 | NA | 12 | TRBV9 | CASSTNTGELFF
TRBD2 | TRBJ2-7 | NA | 13 | TRBV12-3/TRBV12-4 | CASSPSGPYEQYF
NA | TRBJ2-7 | few | 11 | TRBV2 | CASMGGSEQYF
NA | TRBJ2-3 | NA | 15 | TRBV6-5 | CASSSKTGSTDTQYF
TRBD1 | TRBJ1-4 | NA | 19 | TRBV10-3 | CAISEDRGPRLTLNEKLFF
NA | TRBJ1-1 | NA | 14 | TRBV7-8 | CASSLGGVNTEAFF
TRBD1 | TRBJ1-2 | NA | 14 | TRBV4-3 | CASSQDQGGYGYTF
TRBD1 | TRBJ2-1 | NA | 15 | TRBV9 | CASSKMDRGYNEQFF
NA | TRBJ1-5 | NA | 13 | TRBV7-8 | CASSFRSNQPQHF
TRBD1 | TRBJ1-2 | NA | 13 | TRBV6-5 | CASRPTGVYGYTF
NA | TRBJ1-6 | NA | 13 | TRBV7-9 | CASSLARVSPLHF
NA | TRBJ2-1 | NA | 15 | TRBV7-3 | CASSLNGVSYNEQFF
NA | TRBJ2-3 | NA | 14 | TRBV11-2 | CASSPWRETDTQYF
NA | TRBJ1-5 | NA | 16 | TRBV24-1 | CATSGTDRTSNQPQHF
TRBD1 | TRBJ1-2 | NA | 15 | TRBV3-1/TRBV3-2 | CASSQTGQEVYGYTF
NA | TRBJ2-1 | NA | 15 | TRBV30 | CAWSDGIHPYNEQFF
NA | TRBJ1-2 | NA | 13 | TRBV27 | CASSPDWNYGYTF
TRBD2 | TRBJ2-7 | NA | 15 | TRBV10-3 | CAISEFSGDVYEQYF
NA | TRBJ2-7 | NA | 15 | TRBV15 | CATSRDRRGQYEQYF
TRBD1 | TRBJ1-3 | NA | 16 | TRBV6-6 | CASSSAPRGQAYTIYF
NA | TRBJ1-2 | NA | 14 | TRBV5-1 | CASSTDSRARGYTF
NA | TRBJ1-6 | NA | 15 | TRBV4-3 | CASSQGVRGSSPLHF
NA | TRBJ1-1 | NA | 15 | TRBV15 | CATSSVGQLSTEAFF
NA | TRBJ1-1 | NA | 18 | TRBV24-1 | CATSDLGREGIKNTEAFF
NA | TRBJ1-6 | NA | 14 | TRBV27 | CASKYRDNHSPLHF
TRBD1 | TRBJ1-1 | NA | 14 | TRBV19 | CASSEQGRYTEAFF
NA | TRBJ2-2 | NA | 15 | TRBV9 | CASSKSGGYTGELFF
TRBD1 | TRBJ1-1 | NA | 14 | TRBV6-5 | CASRPGQLETEAFF
NA | TRBJ1-1 | NA | 14 | TRBV3-1/TRBV3-2 | CASSQRGRGTEAFF
TRBD2 | TRBJ2-7 | NA | 15 | TRBV18 | CASSHRDGRGYEQYF
NA | TRBJ1-5 | NA | 14 | TRBV6-5 | CASSRRASNQPQHF
TRBD2 | TRBJ2-3 | NA | 16 | TRBV5-1 | CASSSPRGLAVDTQYF
NA | TRBJ2-3 | NA | 14 | TRBV24-1 | CATEVVFVTDTQYF
NA | TRBJ1-1 | NA | 15 | TRBV7-9 | CASSLLAGMGTEAFF
TRBD2 | TRBJ2-5 | NA | 18 | TRBV7-9 | CASSLLRLAGLSIETQYF
NA | TRBJ2-3 | NA | 15 | TRBV9 | CASSVGGISADTQYF